This T cell receptor beta chain emerged from a study of beta chain features in type 1 diabetes. Whole-study context: Similarity in age, gender and cell yields was seen between patients and healthy donors.

Expressed TCRB transcripts were sequenced, since all the RNA that had been isolated was reverse transcribed. Only in-frame clones appear in the TCRdb table, and some are missing; sequencing was by immunoSEQ multiplex PCR. This table holds under 300,000 clones, approximately 25% found once. Germline loops: CDR1 SEHNR, CDR2 FQNEAQ (reference sequence). This CDR3 has 15 residues. V was clipped by 5 bases and J by 6 bases; unmatched bases: 10. Purity exceeded 95% in all sorted populations. Details on this clone: Its antigen remains unidentified.

Study-level points and caveats: Shorter TCRB CDR3s, moderately but significantly so, marked every one of the four CD4+ subsets in Type 1 diabetes patients. Whether HLA type influences TCRB rearrangement remained unresolved here.

The rearrangement links TRBV7-9 to TRBJ1-1, with TRBD1 matching over 9 bases. The sequence derives from a woman under 40 with type 1 diabetes. The sequencing sample was made of naive CD4+ T cells from blood. CDR3 nucleotide sequence: TGTGCCAGCAGCCCACAGGGGGCTTCCCCACCTGAAGCTTTCTTT. Residues: CASSPQGASPPEAFF.